Presented here are 14 T cell receptor beta chains from one specimen sequenced in a study of T cell changes during pregnancy in multiple sclerosis. TCRdb's table, derived via immunoSEQ multiplex PCR, lists solely in-frame clones and lacks some. The data show approximately 65,000 clones, around 96% seen once. The sequences come from CD8+ T cells from peripheral blood mononuclear cells, collected after pregnancy. Receptors were obtained from a female donor with multiple sclerosis, enrolled in a pregnancy study.

This rearrangement joins TRBV15 to TRBJ2-6, with a weak D call TRBD2 (6 bases). Between the trimmed V and J ends, which lost 8 bases and 4 bases, there was a span of 9 bases. The germline V gene has CDR1 LNHNV and CDR2 YYDKDF (reference sequence). This CDR3 is 13 amino acids long. This chain's CDR3 is CATLRGGANVLTF. The DNA for the CDR3 is TGTGCCACCCTCCGGGGGGGGGCCAACGTCCTGACTTTC.

The J gene is TRBJ2-7, the V gene TRBV9; TRBD2 might be the D (6 bases). Germline values: CDR1 SGDLS, CDR2 YYNGEE. Trimming took off 4 bases at V and 4 bases at J, with 21 bases between the two ends. This CDR3 is built from 16 residues. DNA of the CDR3: TGTGCCAGCAGCCCTCTGTGGGACCAAGGGAGGTACGAGCAGTACTTC. Encoded protein: CASSPLWDQGRYEQYF.

The J gene is TRBJ1-1, the V gene TRBV30, with D tentatively TRBD1 (6 bases). The V gene's germline CDR1 is GTSNPN and CDR2 SVGIG (reference sequence). The CDR3 covers 15 residues. The V end was cut by 1 base, the J end by 0 bases, with 12 bases between. The CDR3: CAWSAGRGLNTEAFF. The CDR3 region has the DNA TGTGCCTGGAGTGCCGGGAGGGGGTTGAACACTGAAGCTTTCTTT.

CDR3 DNA sequence: TGTGCCAGCAGAGCCCCAGATACGCAGTATTTT. Its protein is CASRAPDTQYF. The gene calls are TRBV2 and TRBJ2-3; D remains ambiguous. Germline CDR1 reads SNHLY; CDR2 reads FYNNEI. V lost 6 bases and J 4 bases, leaving 5 bases between the germline ends. The CDR3 loop spans 11 amino acids.

This clone was found a few times. The genes are TRBV29-1 and TRBJ1-1; D is unclear. Germline lookup yields CDR1 SQVTM and CDR2 ANQGSEA. The length of the CDR3 is 12 residues. The V gene lost 1 base and the J gene lost 6 bases, with 9 bases spanning the gap. CDR3 loop: CSVEGALPEAFF. The CDR3 coding sequence is TGCAGCGTTGAAGGAGCGCTTCCTGAAGCTTTCTTT.

This chain joins TRBV11-2 and TRBJ2-1; tentative D call: TRBD2 (6 bases). This CDR3 spans 11 amino acids. V lost 2 bases and J lost 15, with 11 bases in between. Germline V lookup: CDR1 SGHAT, CDR2 FQNNGV. CDR3: CASSLSGVLFF. CDR3 nucleotide sequence: TGTGCCAGCAGCTTATCGGGGGTTCTGTTCTTC.

This chain connects TRBV29-1 to TRBJ1-1; D is perhaps TRBD1 (5 bases). Germline CDR1 and CDR2: SQVTM and ANQGSEA. V gave up 6 bases and J gave up 1 base, with 9 bases separating them. This CDR3 is built from 12 residues. This CDR3 reads CSVDSGNTEAFF. The CDR3 bases are TGCAGCGTAGACAGTGGGAACACTGAAGCTTTCTTT.

CDR3 sequence reads: CASSFWQYSNQPQHF. The CDR3 DNA sequence: TGTGCCAGCAGCTTTTGGCAGTATAGCAATCAGCCCCAGCATTTT. The chain links TRBV5-6 to TRBJ1-5; D is uncertain. Trimming took off 2 bases at V and 0 bases at J, with 9 bases between the two ends. This CDR3 region has 15 residues. The germline V gene has CDR1 SGHDT and CDR2 YYEEEE.

The V and J genes are TRBV7-9 and TRBJ2-7, with 8 bases fitting TRBD2. The CDR3 covers 16 residues. After removal of 1 base from V and 1 base from J, the junction contained 6 bases not matched to a gene. Germline V lookup: CDR1 SEHNR, CDR2 FQNEAQ (reference sequence). The CDR3 sequence: CASSLEATSGSYEQYF. The CDR3 coding sequence is TGTGCCAGCAGCTTAGAAGCAACTAGCGGTTCCTACGAGCAGTACTTC.

The CDR3 coding sequence is TGTGCCACCAGCCTTACAGGGAATCAGCCCCAGCATTTT. Translation: CATSLTGNQPQHF. The chain links TRBV15 to TRBJ1-5; a possible D gene is TRBD1 (6 bases). This CDR3 region has 13 residues. Trimming removed 5 bases from V and 4 bases from J, with 9 bases in between. The germline V gene encodes CDR1 LNHNV and CDR2 YYDKDF (reference sequence).

This chain uses TRBV5-4 with TRBJ2-7; the match to TRBD1 covers 8 bases. CDR1 and CDR2 (germline): SGHNT, YYREEE (reference sequence). The CDR3 is 15 residues long. V shed 0 bases and J 5 bases; nucleotides not matched to a gene: 7. CDR3 DNA sequence: TGTGCCAGCAGCTTGGGGGGCAGGGGGCTCGACGAGCAGTACTTC. Translated, it gives CASSLGGRGLDEQYF.

The V call is TRBV11-3, the J call TRBJ2-1; TRBD2 might be the D (6 bases). Germline lookup yields CDR1 SGHNT and CDR2 YENEEA. This CDR3 region has 13 residues. Trimming pared 1 base from V and 6 bases from J, leaving 7 bases between. CDR3 loop: CASSLASANEQFF. The CDR3 nucleotides read TGTGCCAGCAGCTTAGCTAGCGCCAATGAGCAGTTCTTC.

The chain combines TRBV6-5 with TRBJ2-3, with 7 bases lining up with TRBD2. The germline V gene encodes CDR1 MNHEY and CDR2 SVGAGI. J gave up 2 bases and V 2 bases, and 7 bases lay outside the gene matches. The CDR3 extends over 16 amino acids. The CDR3 sequence: CASSYGREPDTDTQYF. In DNA form, the CDR3 reads TGTGCCAGCAGTTACGGGCGGGAGCCGGACACAGATACGCAGTATTTT.

The chain is built from TRBV5-5 and TRBJ2-7, with TRBD1 matching over 8 bases. The CDR3 has 14 residues. V lost 4 bases and J lost 0; bases outside the gene matches: 3. Germline CDR1 is SGHKS and CDR2 is YYEKEE (reference sequence). The CDR3 region is CASSGGQDSYEQYF. CDR3 DNA: TGTGCCAGCAGCGGGGGACAGGACTCCTACGAGCAGTACTTC.